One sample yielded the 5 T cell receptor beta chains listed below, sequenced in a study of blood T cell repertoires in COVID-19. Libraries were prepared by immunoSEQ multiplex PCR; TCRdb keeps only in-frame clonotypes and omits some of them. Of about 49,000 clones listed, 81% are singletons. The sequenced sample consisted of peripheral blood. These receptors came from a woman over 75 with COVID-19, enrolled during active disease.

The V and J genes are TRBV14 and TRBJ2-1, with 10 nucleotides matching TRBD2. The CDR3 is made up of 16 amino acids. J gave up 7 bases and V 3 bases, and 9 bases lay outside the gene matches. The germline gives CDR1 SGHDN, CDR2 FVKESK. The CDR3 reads CASSHSSGSGRNEQFF. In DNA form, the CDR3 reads TGTGCCAGCAGCCACTCTAGCGGGAGTGGAAGAAATGAGCAGTTCTTC. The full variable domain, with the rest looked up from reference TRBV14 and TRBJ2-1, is EAGVTQFPSHSVIEKGQTVTLRCDPISGHDNLYWYRRVMGKEIKFLLHFVKESKQDESGMPNNRFLAERTGGTYSTLKVQPAELEDSGVYFCASSHSSGSGRNEQFFGPGTRLTVL.

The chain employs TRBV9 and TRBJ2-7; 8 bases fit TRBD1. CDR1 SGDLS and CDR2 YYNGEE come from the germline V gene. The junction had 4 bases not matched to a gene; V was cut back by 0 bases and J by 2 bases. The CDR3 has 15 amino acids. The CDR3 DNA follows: TGTGCCAGCAGCGTAGGACAGGGGAGAACCTACGAGCAGTACTTC. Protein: CASSVGQGRTYEQYF. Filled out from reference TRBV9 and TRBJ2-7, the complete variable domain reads DSGVTQTPKHLITATGQRVTLRCSPRSGDLSVYWYQQSLDQGLQFLIQYYNGEERAKGNILERFSAQQFPDLHSELNLSSLELGDSALYFCASSVGQGRTYEQYFGPGTRLTVT.

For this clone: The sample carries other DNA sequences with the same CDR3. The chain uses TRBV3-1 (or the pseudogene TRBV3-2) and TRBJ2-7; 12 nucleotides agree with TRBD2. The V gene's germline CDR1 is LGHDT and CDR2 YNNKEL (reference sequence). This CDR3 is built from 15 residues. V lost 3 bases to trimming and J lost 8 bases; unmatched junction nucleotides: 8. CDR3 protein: CASSQGLAGGLKQYF. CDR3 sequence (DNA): TGTGCCAGCAGCCAGGGGCTAGCGGGAGGGCTAAAGCAGTACTTC.

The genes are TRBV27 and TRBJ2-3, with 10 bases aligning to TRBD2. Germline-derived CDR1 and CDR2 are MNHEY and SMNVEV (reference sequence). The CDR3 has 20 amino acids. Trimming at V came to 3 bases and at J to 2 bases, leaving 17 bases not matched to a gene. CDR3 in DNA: TGTGCCAGCAGTTTTTTCGTGTCTAGCGGGAGTAGAGGGTCCACAGATACGCAGTATTTT. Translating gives CASSFFVSSGSRGSTDTQYF.

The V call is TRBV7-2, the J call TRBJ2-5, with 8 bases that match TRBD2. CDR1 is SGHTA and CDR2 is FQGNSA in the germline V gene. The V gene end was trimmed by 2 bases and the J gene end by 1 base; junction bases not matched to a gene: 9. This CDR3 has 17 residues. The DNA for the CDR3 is TGTGCCAGCAGCTTATTACGGCCTAGCGGGTCCCAAGAGACCCAGTACTTC. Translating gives CASSLLRPSGSQETQYF.